This T cell receptor (beta chain) was captured by sequencing in a study of blood T cell repertoires in COVID-19. Whole-study context: Sites across the United States, Italy and Spain contributed samples from acute and convalescent COVID-19.

The table came from immunoSEQ multiplex PCR; TCRdb's copy has only in-frame clones and leaves some out. The data show 250,000 to 350,000 clones, with about 89% seen just once and roughly 8% held by the top ten. The CDR3 has 14 amino acids. The germline CDR1 and CDR2 sequences are MDHEN and SYDVKM. Deletions cut 3 bases from V and 4 bases from J, with 12 bases between. The clonotype comes from a woman between 50 and 59 years old who had recovered from COVID-19. The V and J genes are TRBV28 and TRBJ1-2, with D perhaps TRBD1 (5 bases). Sequences were obtained from peripheral blood. This CDR3 reads CASSLEGESYGYTF. CDR3 DNA sequence: TGTGCCAGCAGTTTGGAAGGGGAAAGCTATGGCTACACCTTC.